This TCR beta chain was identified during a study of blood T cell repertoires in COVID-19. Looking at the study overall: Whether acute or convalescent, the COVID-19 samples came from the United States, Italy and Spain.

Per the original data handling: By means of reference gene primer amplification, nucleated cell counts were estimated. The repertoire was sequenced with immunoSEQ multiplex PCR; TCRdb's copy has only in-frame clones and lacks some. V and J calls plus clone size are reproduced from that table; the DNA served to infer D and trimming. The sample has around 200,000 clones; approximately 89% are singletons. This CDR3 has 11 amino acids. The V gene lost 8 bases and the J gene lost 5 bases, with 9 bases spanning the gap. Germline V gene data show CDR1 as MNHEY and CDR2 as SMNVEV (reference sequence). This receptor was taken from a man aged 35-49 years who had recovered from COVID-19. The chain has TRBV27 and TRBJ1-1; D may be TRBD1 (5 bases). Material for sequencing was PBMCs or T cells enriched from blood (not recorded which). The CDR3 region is CASRGFTEAFF. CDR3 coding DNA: TGTGCCAGCCGGGGGTTTACTGAAGCTTTCTTT.